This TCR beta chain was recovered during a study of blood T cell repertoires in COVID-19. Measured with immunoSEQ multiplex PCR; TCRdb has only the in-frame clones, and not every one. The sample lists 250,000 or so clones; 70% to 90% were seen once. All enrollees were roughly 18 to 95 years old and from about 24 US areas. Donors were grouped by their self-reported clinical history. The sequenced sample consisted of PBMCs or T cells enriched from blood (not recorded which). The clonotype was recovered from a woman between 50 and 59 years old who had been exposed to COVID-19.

The CDR3 protein is CASSLFSVYEQYF. For the CDR3, the DNA is TGTGCCAGCAGCTTATTTTCGGTTTACGAGCAGTACTTC. The rearrangement links TRBV11-2 to TRBJ2-7; D is ambiguous. V dropped 2 bases and J dropped 4 bases, with 9 bases sitting between them. The CDR3 consists of 13 residues. From germline, CDR1 is SGHAT and CDR2 FQNNGV. Using reference TRBV11-2 and TRBJ2-7 for the parts outside the CDR3, the full variable domain is EAGVAQSPRYKIIEKRQSVAFWCNPISGHATLYWYQQILGQGPKLLIQFQNNGVVDDSQLPKDRFSAERLKGVDSTLKIQPAKLEDSAVYLCASSLFSVYEQYFGPGTRLTVT.